The present T cell receptor beta chain was sequenced within a study of Tregs in tolerant kidney transplant recipients. General study points: No direct test of biological reproducibility was done here.

This CDR3 has 15 amino acids. Germline-derived CDR1 and CDR2 are SNHLY and FYNNEI. V lost 4 bases and J 0 bases, leaving 10 bases between the germline ends. CD4+CD25+CD127- Tregs, CD4+CD25- non-Tregs, CD4 and CD8 cells were sorted. The table came from immunoSEQ multiplex PCR; TCRdb's copy has only in-frame clones and leaves some out. Of about 240,000 clones listed, about 80% are singletons. This clone was picked up one time. Its antigen is unknown. The chain carries TRBV2 and TRBJ1-5; a weak D match, TRBD1 (5 bases). The clonotype was recovered from a human donor in good health. The sample comprised CD4+ T cells from blood. The CDR3 DNA reads as TGTGCCAGCAGTGTGGGACTGGTTAGCAATCAGCCCCAGCATTTT. It codes for CASSVGLVSNQPQHF.